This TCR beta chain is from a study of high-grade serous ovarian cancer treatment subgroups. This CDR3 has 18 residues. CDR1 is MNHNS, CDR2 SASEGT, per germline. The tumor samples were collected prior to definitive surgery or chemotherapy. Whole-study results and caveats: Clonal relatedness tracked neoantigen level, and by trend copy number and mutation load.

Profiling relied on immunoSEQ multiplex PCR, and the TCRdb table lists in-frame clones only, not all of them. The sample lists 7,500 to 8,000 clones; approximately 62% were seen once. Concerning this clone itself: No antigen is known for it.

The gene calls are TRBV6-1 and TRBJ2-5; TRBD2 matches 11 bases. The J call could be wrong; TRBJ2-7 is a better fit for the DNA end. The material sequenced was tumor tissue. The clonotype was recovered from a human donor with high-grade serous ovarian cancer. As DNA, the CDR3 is TGTGCCAGCAGTGAAGGGCTAGCGGGAGGCTGGAGCTCCTACGAGCAGTACTTC. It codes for CASSEGLAGGWSSYEQYF.